Below, 27 T cell receptor beta chains from the same sample are listed, as sequenced in a study of blood T cells in healthy people across ages. It was with a sample-barcoded 5' primer and a J-beta primer mix that a second PCR of roughly 6 to 12 cycles was run. MiXCR, applied by TCRdb to the 5' RACE reads, yields one record per CDR3 protein. The sample has about a million distinct CDR3 sequences; 35% to 40% are singletons. The specimen sequenced was blood. All receptors derive from a man younger than 30 in good health.

The V call is TRBV20-1, the J call TRBJ2-5, with D perhaps TRBD1 (6 bases). There are 16 residues in the CDR3. The germline gives CDR1 DFQATT, CDR2 SNEGSKA (reference sequence). Trimming took off 3 bases at V and 0 bases at J, with 17 bases between the two ends. The CDR3 DNA is TGCAGTGCTAGGACACAGAGGACAGACCACCAAGAGACCCAGTACTTC. This gives the protein CSARTQRTDHQETQYF.

The V gene is TRBV10-3, the J gene TRBJ1-1; no reliable D call. The germline CDR1 and CDR2 sequences are ENHRY and SYGVKD. The CDR3 runs to 13 residues. Between the trimmed V and J ends, which lost 4 bases and 1 base, there was a span of 7 bases. CDR3 DNA: TGTGCCATCAGTGCGGAACAGAACACTGAAGCTTTCTTT. Encoded protein: CAISAEQNTEAFF.

The chain recombines TRBV20-1 with TRBJ2-3, with 11 bases aligning to TRBD1. After removal of 6 bases from V and 7 bases from J, the junction contained 6 bases not matched to a gene. The CDR3 length is 13 residues. CDR1 and CDR2 from the germline V gene are DFQATT and SNEGSKA (reference sequence). CDR3 region: CSASGTGGNTQYF. The CDR3 DNA reads as TGCAGTGCGAGTGGGACAGGGGGGAATACGCAGTATTTT.

This clonotype showed up many times. The chain has TRBV12-3 or TRBV12-4 and TRBJ2-7; no clear D. Trimming removed 6 bases from V and 2 bases from J, with 11 bases in between. The CDR3 has 13 amino acids. CDR3 bases: TGTGCCAGCAGCGTACGGGCTACCTACGAGCAGTACTTC. It yields the protein CASSVRATYEQYF.

Only a few counts were recorded for this clonotype. The chain uses TRBV6-1 and TRBJ2-5; 8 nucleotides match TRBD1. In germline, CDR1 is MNHNS, CDR2 SASEGT. After removal of 2 bases from V and 6 bases from J, the junction contained 8 bases not matched to a gene. This CDR3 has 15 amino acids. The CDR3 nucleotides read TGTGCCAGCAGTGAAATGGCAGGGGGCATGAAGACCCAGTACTTC. Encoded protein: CASSEMAGGMKTQYF.

The V gene is TRBV20-1, the J gene TRBJ2-6; D ambiguous. This CDR3 spans 15 amino acids. Trimming removed 3 bases from V and 0 bases from J, with 9 bases in between. Germline V gene lookup returns CDR1 DFQATT and CDR2 SNEGSKA (reference sequence). The CDR3 DNA follows: TGCAGTGCTAGGGCCCTTAGCTCTGGGGCCAACGTCCTGACTTTC. Translating it yields CSARALSSGANVLTF.

This clonotype was counted between two and nine times. V and J are TRBV4-3 and TRBJ2-1; 7 positions match TRBD1. The CDR3 runs 15 residues. V shed 0 bases, J shed 8 bases, and the junction held 7 bases outside the gene matches. Germline CDR1 reads LGHNA; CDR2 reads YSLEER. CDR3 sequence: CASSQDPNRGDEQFF. CDR3 nucleotide sequence: TGCGCCAGCAGCCAAGACCCTAACAGGGGCGATGAGCAGTTCTTC.

This clonotype was counted between two and nine times. The CDR3 here is CASSPGALNTEAFF. The CDR3 nucleotides read TGTGCCAGCAGTCCCGGGGCATTGAACACTGAAGCTTTCTTT. The chain has TRBV12-3 or TRBV12-4 and TRBJ1-1, with D possibly being TRBD1 (5 bases). Trimming pared 5 bases from V and 0 bases from J, leaving 10 bases between. The CDR3 runs 14 residues.

The sample holds a few counts of this clonotype. The gene calls are TRBV3-1 and TRBJ1-2; no definite D call. The CDR3 contains 15 residues. Deletions cut 1 base from V and 3 bases from J, with 12 bases between. CDR1 and CDR2 from the germline V gene are LGHDT and YNNKEL (reference sequence). The CDR3 region has the DNA TGTGCCAGCAGCCAAGGGTCGAGGCAGGACTATGGCTACACCTTC. This encodes CASSQGSRQDYGYTF.

This clonotype was seen only a few times. CDR3: CSAVPKSYNEQFF. In nucleotides, the CDR3 is TGCAGTGCGGTCCCGAAATCCTACAATGAGCAGTTCTTC. V is TRBV20-1 and J is TRBJ2-1; no clear D gene. Germline-derived CDR1 and CDR2 are DFQATT and SNEGSKA (reference sequence). The CDR3 extends over 13 amino acids. V lost 6 bases and J lost 1, with 10 bases in between.

The V gene is TRBV28, the J gene TRBJ2-2; D call uncertain. The CDR3 extends over 12 amino acids. V lost 7 bases, J lost 6 bases, and 9 bases lay in between. Germline V gene lookup returns CDR1 MDHEN and CDR2 SYDVKM. The CDR3 sequence: CASNLAAGELFF. Here the CDR3 DNA reads TGTGCCAGCAACTTAGCCGCCGGGGAGCTGTTTTTT.

This clonotype has a handful of counts. The V and J genes are TRBV20-1 and TRBJ1-1; D perhaps matches TRBD1 (5 bases). From germline, CDR1 is DFQATT and CDR2 SNEGSKA (reference sequence). The CDR3 is 14 amino acids. V lost 3 bases and J 1 base, leaving 12 bases between the germline ends. CDR3 in DNA: TGCAGTGCTAGTCGGGGGGGATCGAACACTGAAGCTTTCTTT. Protein: CSASRGGSNTEAFF.

For this clonotype: A much larger clonotype is one base distant, so this may be a read error. V and J are TRBV24-1 and TRBJ2-3; maybe TRBD1 (5 bases). The CDR3 sequence is 14 residues long. Trimming took 4 bases from V and 4 from J, leaving 11 bases between them. Per germline, CDR1 KGHDR and CDR2 SFDVKD. CDR3 in DNA: TGTGCCACCAGTGAGGAAGGCAGGGCAGATACGCAGTATTTT. Protein product: CATSEEGRADTQYF.

The CDR3 loop reads CASSPLSAGDDYGYTF. CDR3 bases: TGTGCCAGCAGTCCGCTATCAGCAGGTGACGACTATGGCTACACCTTC. The chain is built from TRBV27 and TRBJ1-2; D is unclear. Trimming pared 5 bases from V and 3 bases from J, leaving 19 bases between. This CDR3 has 16 residues. Germline V gene data show CDR1 as MNHEY and CDR2 as SMNVEV (reference sequence).

The V gene is TRBV7-2, the J gene TRBJ2-1, with 7 bases lining up with TRBD2. Germline CDR1 is SGHTA and CDR2 is FQGNSA. The V segment lost 3 bases and the J segment 3 bases; nucleotides outside the gene matches: 8. The CDR3 is made up of 16 amino acids. CDR3 DNA: TGTGCCAGCAGCTTGAGGAGAGGACTAGACTACAATGAGCAGTTCTTC. This sequence encodes CASSLRRGLDYNEQFF.

There are a few counts of this clonotype. The rearrangement links TRBV4-2 to TRBJ1-4; D unresolved. This CDR3 region has 15 residues. Trimming took 3 bases from V and 5 from J, leaving 13 bases between them. Germline V gene sequence: CDR1 LGHNA, CDR2 YNFKEQ. The CDR3 here is CASSQNGAENEKLFF. The CDR3 DNA sequence: TGTGCCAGCAGCCAGAACGGAGCGGAAAATGAAAAACTGTTTTTT.

The chain couples TRBV7-3 to TRBJ1-1, with 11 bases aligning to TRBD1. The CDR3 covers 16 residues. The V segment lost 1 base and the J segment 0 bases; nucleotides outside the gene matches: 1. Germline V gives CDR1 SGHTA, CDR2 FQGTGA. The CDR3 region is CASSLRTGGLNTEAFF. Here the CDR3 DNA reads TGTGCCAGCAGCTTAAGGACAGGGGGCCTGAACACTGAAGCTTTCTTT.

There are a few counts of this clonotype. CDR3 protein: CASSLTTVLTGGYTF. DNA of the CDR3: TGTGCCAGCAGCTTAACAACCGTTTTAACTGGGGGCTACACCTTC. The rearrangement links TRBV7-8 to TRBJ1-2; D remains ambiguous. Germline CDR1 and CDR2: SGHVS and FQNEAQ. The CDR3 has 15 residues. V was shortened by 2 bases and J by 8 bases, with 18 bases between the two germline ends.

Worth noting for this clonotype: A junction boundary mismatches the germline segment, possibly from a read error. CDR3 region: CVSSRVGPYNEQFF. The CDR3 coding sequence is TGTGTCAGCAGTAGAGTGGGGCCGTACAATGAGCAGTTCTTC. The V gene is TRBV12-3 or TRBV12-4, the J gene TRBJ2-1; D may be TRBD1 (5 bases). CDR3 length: 14 residues.

This chain uses TRBV11-2 with TRBJ1-2; D gene uncertain. CDR1 SGHAT and CDR2 FQNNGV come from the germline V gene. Trimming took 5 bases from V and 7 from J, leaving 8 bases between them. The CDR3 totals 11 residues. CDR3 sequence (DNA): TGTGCCAGCAGCCCCTCCGGTGGCTACACCTTC. As protein: CASSPSGGYTF.

Ten or more counts support this clonotype. The rearrangement uses TRBV4-3 and TRBJ2-2; D remains unclear. Trimming pared 4 bases from V and 2 bases from J, leaving 11 bases between. Germline CDR1 is LGHNA and CDR2 is YSLEER. This CDR3 is built from 15 residues. In DNA, the CDR3 is TGCGCCAGCAGCCGGGGTGGGGTAAACACCGGGGAGCTGTTTTTT. It yields the protein CASSRGGVNTGELFF.

This chain connects TRBV12-3 or TRBV12-4 to TRBJ2-1, with D possibly matching TRBD1 (6 bases). The end of the DNA is better explained by TRBJ2-7, so the J call may be wrong. The CDR3 is made up of 17 amino acids. CDR3 coding DNA: TGTGCCAGCGGCAGCGGATCAACGGCAGGGGTCTACAATGAGCAGTACTTC. Residues: CASGSGSTAGVYNEQYF.

The CDR3 DNA sequence: TGTGCCAGCACCGACAGGGGAAATGGCTACACCTTC. This translates into CASTDRGNGYTF. The chain employs TRBV9 and TRBJ1-2; 8 bases are a match to TRBD1. This CDR3 has 12 amino acids. CDR1 is SGDLS, CDR2 YYNGEE, per germline. J was trimmed by 6 bases and V by 6 bases; bases with no gene match: 4. The complete variable domain, with remaining parts taken from reference TRBV9 and TRBJ1-2, reads DSGVTQTPKHLITATGQRVTLRCSPRSGDLSVYWYQQSLDQGLQFLIQYYNGEERAKGNILERFSAQQFPDLHSELNLSSLELGDSALYFCASTDRGNGYTFGSGTRLTVV.

The sample holds many counts of this clonotype. J is TRBJ1-2 and V is TRBV9; TRBD1 agrees at 7 bases. V trimming: 2 bases; J trimming: 3 bases; junction bases outside the gene matches: 1. The CDR3 loop spans 13 amino acids. CDR1 is SGDLS, CDR2 YYNGEE, per germline. Here the CDR3 DNA reads TGTGCCAGCAGCGTTGGGACAGACTATGGCTACACCTTC. Translated: CASSVGTDYGYTF.

Concerning this clonotype: This sequence may be a read error, since a much larger clone differs from it by one base. CDR3 DNA sequence: TGTGCCAGCAGTTCCCCGGGGAATTACAATAAGCAGTTCTTC. As protein: CASSSPGNYNKQFF. This chain joins TRBV28 and TRBJ2-1; TRBD2 is a possible D gene (5 bases). Germline assignment: CDR1 MDHEN and CDR2 SYDVKM. The CDR3 consists of 14 residues.

The CDR3: CASSLAGTGGNTGELFF. The CDR3 bases are TGTGCCAGCAGCTTAGCGGGGACAGGGGGGAACACCGGGGAGCTGTTTTTT. The rearrangement links TRBV7-8 to TRBJ2-2; 11 nucleotides match TRBD1. The V gene end was trimmed by 0 bases and the J gene end by 1 base; junction bases not matched to a gene: 1. This CDR3 is 17 amino acids long. Germline loops: CDR1 SGHVS, CDR2 FQNEAQ.

This chain uses TRBV4-1 with TRBJ1-5; a possible D gene is TRBD1 (6 bases). V lost 0 bases, J lost 3 bases, and 15 bases lay in between. The CDR3 is made up of 17 amino acids. CDR1 and CDR2 (germline): MGHRA, YSYEKL. CDR3 region: CASSQDAGGAHNQPQHF. The CDR3 DNA reads as TGCGCCAGCAGCCAAGATGCCGGGGGCGCCCACAATCAGCCCCAGCATTTT.